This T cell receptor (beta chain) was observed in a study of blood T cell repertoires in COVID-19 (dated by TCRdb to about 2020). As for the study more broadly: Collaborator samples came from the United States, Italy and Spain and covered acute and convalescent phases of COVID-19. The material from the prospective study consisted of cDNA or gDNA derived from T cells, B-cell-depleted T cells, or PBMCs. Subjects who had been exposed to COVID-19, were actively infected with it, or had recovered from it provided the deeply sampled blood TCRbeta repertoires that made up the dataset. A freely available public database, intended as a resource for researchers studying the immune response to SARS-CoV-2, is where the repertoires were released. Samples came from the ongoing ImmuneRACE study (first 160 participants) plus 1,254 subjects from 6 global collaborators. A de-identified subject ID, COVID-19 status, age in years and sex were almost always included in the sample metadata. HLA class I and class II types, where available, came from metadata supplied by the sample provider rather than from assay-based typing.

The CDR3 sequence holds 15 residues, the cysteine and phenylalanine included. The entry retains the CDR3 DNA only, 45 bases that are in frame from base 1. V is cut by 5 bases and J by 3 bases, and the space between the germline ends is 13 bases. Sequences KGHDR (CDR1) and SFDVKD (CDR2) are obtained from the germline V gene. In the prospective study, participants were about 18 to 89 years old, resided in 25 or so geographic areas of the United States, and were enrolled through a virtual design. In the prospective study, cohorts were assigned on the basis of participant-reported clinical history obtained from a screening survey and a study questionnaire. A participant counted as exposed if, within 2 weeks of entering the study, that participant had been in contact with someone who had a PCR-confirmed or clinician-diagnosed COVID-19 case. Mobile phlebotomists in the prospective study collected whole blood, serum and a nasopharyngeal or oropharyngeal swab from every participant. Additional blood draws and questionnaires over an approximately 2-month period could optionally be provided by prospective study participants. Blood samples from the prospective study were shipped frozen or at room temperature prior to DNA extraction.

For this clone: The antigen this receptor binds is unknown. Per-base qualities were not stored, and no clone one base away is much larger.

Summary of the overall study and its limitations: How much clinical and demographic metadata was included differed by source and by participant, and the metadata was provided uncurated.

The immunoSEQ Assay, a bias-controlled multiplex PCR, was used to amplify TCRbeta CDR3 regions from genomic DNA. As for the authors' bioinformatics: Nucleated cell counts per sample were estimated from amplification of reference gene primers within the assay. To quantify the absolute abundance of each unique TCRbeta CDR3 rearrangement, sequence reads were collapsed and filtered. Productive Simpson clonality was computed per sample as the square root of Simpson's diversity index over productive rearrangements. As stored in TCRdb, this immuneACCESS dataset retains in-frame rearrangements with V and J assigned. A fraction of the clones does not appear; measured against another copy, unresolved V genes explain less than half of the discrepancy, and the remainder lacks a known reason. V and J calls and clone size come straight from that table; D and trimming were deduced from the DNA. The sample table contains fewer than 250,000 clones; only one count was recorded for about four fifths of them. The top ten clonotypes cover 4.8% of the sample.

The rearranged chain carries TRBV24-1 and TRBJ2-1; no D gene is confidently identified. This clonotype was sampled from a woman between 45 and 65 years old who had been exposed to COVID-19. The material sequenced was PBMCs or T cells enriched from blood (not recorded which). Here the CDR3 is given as CATSGQDWNYNEQFF. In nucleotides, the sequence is TGTGCCACCAGTGGGCAGGATTGGAACTACAATGAGCAGTTCTTC.